Listed here is a single TCR beta chain. Source study methods: Cell counts per sample came from amplifying reference gene primers. Produced via immunoSEQ multiplex PCR; TCRdb's table is partial and in-frame only. Clone size and V and J calls were adopted from that table, with D and trimming inferred from the DNA. The sample records 25,000 to 30,000 clones, around 86% being singletons. The sample comes from a study of blood T cell repertoires in COVID-19. Study at large: The samples span acute and convalescent COVID-19 from the United States, Italy and Spain. Sample material is recorded as cDNA or gDNA derived from T cells, B-cell-depleted T cells, or PBMCs.

Germline CDR1 is MDHEN and CDR2 is SYDVKM. The CDR3 is made up of 12 amino acids. V lost 9 bases to trimming and J lost 5 bases, with 13 bases between them. The sequence was collected from a man aged 50 or older with active COVID-19. The chain combines TRBV28 with TRBJ1-2; tentative D call: TRBD1 (5 bases). The sequencing sample was made of peripheral blood. The CDR3 region is CASIGQAYGYTF. The CDR3 DNA follows: TGTGCCAGTATAGGACAAGCTTATGGCTACACCTTC.